A single sample is the source of the 9 T cell receptor beta chains below, sequenced in a study of blood T cell repertoires in COVID-19. TCRdb keeps only in-frame clones here, not all; method: immunoSEQ multiplex PCR. The repertoire holds 350,000 to 450,000 clones, with around 85% as singletons. The material sequenced was peripheral blood. These receptors all come from a woman aged 18-29 years with acute or convalescent COVID-19.

The chain couples TRBV15 to TRBJ1-2, with TRBD1 as a possible D gene (5 bases). From germline, CDR1 is LNHNV and CDR2 YYDKDF (reference sequence). V dropped 4 bases and J dropped 0 bases, with 6 bases sitting between them. The CDR3 is made up of 13 amino acids. In DNA, the CDR3 is TGTGCCACCAGCACGGACACTAACTATGGCTACACCTTC. It is translated as CATSTDTNYGYTF.

This chain links TRBV4-1 with TRBJ2-7; 12 nucleotides line up with TRBD1. Germline V gene data show CDR1 as MGHRA and CDR2 as YSYEKL. The junction had 12 bases not matched to a gene; V was cut back by 2 bases and J by 4 bases. The CDR3 is made up of 18 amino acids. CDR3 nucleotide sequence: TGCGCCAGCAGCCAATTCGGGACAGGGGGCCTAGGGCTATACGAGCAGTACTTC. This gives the protein CASSQFGTGGLGLYEQYF.

The chain uses TRBV11-2 and TRBJ2-1; 7 bases line up with TRBD2. This CDR3 region has 16 residues. Unmatched junction bases numbered 9, after V lost 0 bases and J lost 7 bases. CDR1 SGHAT and CDR2 FQNNGV come from the germline V gene. The CDR3 sequence is CASSLDPGLVYNEQFF. In nucleotides, the CDR3 is TGTGCCAGCAGCTTAGATCCCGGACTAGTCTATAATGAGCAGTTCTTC.

The chain combines TRBV2 with TRBJ1-2; TRBD1 matches 9 bases. The trim removed 7 bases at V and 0 bases at J, leaving 18 bases unmatched. The CDR3 sequence is 19 residues long. Germline V gives CDR1 SNHLY, CDR2 FYNNEI. CDR3 nucleotides: TGTGCCAGCAACATACAAGACCTTGACAGGGGGGCCTCTAACTATGGCTACACCTTC. It encodes CASNIQDLDRGASNYGYTF.

The chain recombines TRBV7-3 with TRBJ1-3; no reliable D call. Per the germline V gene, CDR1 is SGHTA and CDR2 is FQGTGA. Trimming pared 5 bases from V and 2 bases from J, leaving 7 bases between. The CDR3 is made up of 13 amino acids. CDR3 sequence (DNA): TGTGCCAGCAGCCTGGGCCCTGGAAACACCATATATTTT. This codes for CASSLGPGNTIYF.

With respect to this clone: Other DNA sequences from this sample encode an identical CDR3 as well. The chain is built from TRBV29-1 and TRBJ2-5; 9 bases are a match to TRBD1. With 4 bases clipped from V and 4 bases from J, the junction kept 1 base outside the gene matches. This CDR3 has 12 amino acids. Germline V gene data show CDR1 as SQVTM and CDR2 as ANQGSEA. The CDR3 sequence is CSVGDRAETQYF. The CDR3 region has the DNA TGCAGCGTTGGGGACAGGGCAGAGACCCAGTACTTC.

This clone occurred many times. The gene calls are TRBV7-8 and TRBJ1-5; D is perhaps TRBD1 (5 bases). Trimming cost V 1 base and J 4 bases, with 14 bases left between them. Germline V gives CDR1 SGHVS, CDR2 FQNEAQ. This CDR3 contains 16 residues. The chain's CDR3 is CASSLEAGSKNQPQHF. CDR3 bases: TGTGCCAGCAGCTTAGAGGCAGGGTCGAAGAATCAGCCCCAGCATTTT.

The CDR3 spells CASSAAVGTSGGDTQYF. The DNA of the CDR3 is TGTGCCAGCAGCGCCGCGGTGGGGACTAGCGGGGGGGATACGCAGTATTTT. The J gene is TRBJ2-3, the V gene TRBV9; 15 bases are shared with TRBD2. Germline lookup yields CDR1 SGDLS and CDR2 YYNGEE. The CDR3 is 17 amino acids. V lost 3 bases and J lost 6; bases outside the gene matches: 8.

The chain couples TRBV27 to TRBJ2-1, with 7 nucleotides matching TRBD1. Trimming took 10 bases from V and 9 from J; bases not matched to a gene: 6. Germline V gene data show CDR1 as MNHEY and CDR2 as SMNVEV (reference sequence). There are 11 residues in the CDR3. The DNA for the CDR3 is TGTGCCACCGTGACAGGGCTTGAGCAGTTCTTC. It translates to CATVTGLEQFF.